Below, 5 T cell receptor beta chains from the same sample are listed, as sequenced in a study of early T cells in non-severe SARS-CoV-2 infection (dated by TCRdb to about 2021). The library was made by 5' RACE. The reads were generated on a NextSeq 500. TCRdb's own reprocessing of the public reads used fastp at Q25 and MiXCR and kept productive beta chains. Here each entry gathers all rows of one CDR3 protein and keeps the most common genes and DNA. This sample comprises 80,000 to 95,000 distinct CDR3 sequences, 14% to 15% of them detected only once. Jointly, the top ten make up under 0.75% of the sample. Source material: whole blood. These receptors were collected from an adult who was a healthcare worker with PCR-confirmed SARS-CoV-2 infection or an uninfected control (not recorded which).

This clonotype came up a few times. The V and J genes are TRBV5-8 and TRBJ2-7, with 7 bases fitting TRBD1. This CDR3 has 14 residues. The trim removed 4 bases at V and 9 bases at J, leaving 13 bases unmatched. The germline V gene has CDR1 SGHTS and CDR2 YDEGEE. The CDR3 sequence: CASSLQTGNVGQYV. CDR3 bases: TGTGCCAGCAGCCTCCAGACAGGGAATGTTGGGCAGTACGTC.

The rearrangement links TRBV18 to TRBJ2-5, with TRBD1 matching 10 bases. The germline V gene has CDR1 KGHSH and CDR2 LQKENI. The length of the CDR3 is 17 residues. The V and J ends lost 3 bases and 1 base, in that order; junction bases with no gene match: 8. CDR3 coding DNA: TGTGCCAGCTCACCGGGACAGGGGTCTAAGGGCCAAGAGACCCAGTACTTC. Amino acids: CASSPGQGSKGQETQYF.

This chain links TRBV7-2 with TRBJ2-5; D remains ambiguous. Trimming stripped 2 bases from V and 2 bases from J, with 9 bases between. The germline V gene encodes CDR1 SGHTA and CDR2 FQGNSA. This CDR3 comprises 14 residues. The CDR3 sequence: CASSLRPTQETQYF. CDR3 nucleotides: TGTGCCAGCAGCTTACGCCCAACACAAGAGACCCAGTACTTC.

In this sample, this clonotype turned up a few times. V usage is TRBV20-1 and J usage is TRBJ1-5; D may be TRBD1 (6 bases). Deletions cut 0 bases from V and 7 bases from J, with 13 bases between. CDR3 length: 14 residues. The germline V gene has CDR1 DFQATT and CDR2 SNEGSKA (reference sequence). CDR3 sequence (DNA): TGCAGTGCTAGAGAACCCAGGGGTGGGCAGCCCCAGCATTTT. Residues: CSAREPRGGQPQHF.

This clonotype was observed a few times. The V gene is TRBV10-2, the J gene TRBJ2-4, with D tentatively TRBD1 or TRBD2 (5 bases each). V lost 1 base and J 0 bases, leaving 7 bases between the germline ends. Germline V lookup: CDR1 WSHSY, CDR2 SAAADI. This CDR3 contains 15 residues. CDR3 bases: TGCGCCAGCAGTGAGTGGGGGACAGCCAAAAACATTCAGTACTTC. Protein: CASSEWGTAKNIQYF.